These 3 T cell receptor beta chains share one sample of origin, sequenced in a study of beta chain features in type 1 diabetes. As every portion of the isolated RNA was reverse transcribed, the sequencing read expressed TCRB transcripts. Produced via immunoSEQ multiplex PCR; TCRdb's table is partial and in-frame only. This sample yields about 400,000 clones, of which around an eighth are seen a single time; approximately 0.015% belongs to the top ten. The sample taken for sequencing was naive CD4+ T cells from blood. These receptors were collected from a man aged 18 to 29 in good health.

DNA of the CDR3: TGTGCCACCAGCAGACTGGACAGTCTACAAGAGACCCAGTACTTC. It encodes CATSRLDSLQETQYF. V and J are TRBV15 and TRBJ2-5; weak D call: TRBD1 (6 bases). CDR1 is LNHNV and CDR2 is YYDKDF in the germline V gene (reference sequence). V was trimmed by 2 bases and J by 2 bases, leaving 12 bases between them. This CDR3 has 15 amino acids.

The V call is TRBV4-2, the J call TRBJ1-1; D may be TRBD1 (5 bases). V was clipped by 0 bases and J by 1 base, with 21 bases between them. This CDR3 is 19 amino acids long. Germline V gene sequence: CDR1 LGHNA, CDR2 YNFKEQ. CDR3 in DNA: TGTGCCAGCAGCCAAGATACCCCTCTGTGGGGGACTAAGAACACTGAAGCTTTCTTT. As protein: CASSQDTPLWGTKNTEAFF.

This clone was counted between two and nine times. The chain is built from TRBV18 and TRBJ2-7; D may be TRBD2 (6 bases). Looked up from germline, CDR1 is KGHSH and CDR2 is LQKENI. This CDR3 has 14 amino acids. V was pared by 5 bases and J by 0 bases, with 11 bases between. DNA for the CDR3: TGTGCCAGCTCAGCGGGGACTGCCTCCTACGAGCAGTACTTC. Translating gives CASSAGTASYEQYF. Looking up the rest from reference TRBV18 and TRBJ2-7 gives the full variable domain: NAGVMQNPRHLVRRRGQEARLRCSPMKGHSHVYWYRQLPEEGLKFMVYLQKENIIDESGMPKERFSAEFPKEGPSILRIQQVVRGDSAAYFCASSAGTASYEQYFGPGTRLTVT.